This passage covers 9 T cell receptor beta chains from one sample sequenced in a study of shared clonotypes between healthy human individuals. Sequencing used immunoSEQ multiplex PCR; TCRdb keeps in-frame clones, though not all of them. The sample records fewer than 650,000 clones, 70% to 80% being singletons. The sequenced material came from PBMCs. Receptors originate from a woman between 40 and 50 years old in good health. Some clones in this sample may be carry-over from other donors' samples.

A note on this clone: Compared with germline, one end of the junction differs, possibly owing to a read error. V gene TRBV7-6 combines with J gene TRBJ2-5; D uncertain. The CDR3 runs to 14 residues. Germline V lookup: CDR1 SGHVS, CDR2 FNYEAQ. The CDR3 loop is CASSLGQVQGTQYF. The CDR3 coding sequence is TGTGCCAGCAGCTTAGGGCAGGTTCAAGGGACCCAGTACTTC.

The CDR3: CAISESAGLDYGYTF. The CDR3 coding sequence is TGTGCCATCAGTGAGTCGGCAGGCTTGGACTATGGCTACACCTTC. This chain joins TRBV10-3 and TRBJ1-2; D ambiguous. There are 15 residues in the CDR3. Germline V lookup: CDR1 ENHRY, CDR2 SYGVKD. V lost 0 bases and J lost 3, with 11 bases in between.

This chain links TRBV10-3 with TRBJ1-1; no clear D. The germline gives CDR1 ENHRY, CDR2 SYGVKD. V lost 6 bases and J lost 4, with 12 bases in between. The CDR3 consists of 13 residues. CDR3 sequence (DNA): TGTGCCATCAGATGGGTTGAGGGCACTGAAGCTTTCTTT. Protein sequence: CAIRWVEGTEAFF.

In its sample, this clone was seen once. This rearrangement joins TRBV19 to TRBJ2-3, with 15 bases identical to TRBD2. The CDR3 loop spans 17 amino acids. With V trimmed by 5 bases and J by 0 bases, 3 bases remained unmatched. Germline CDR1 LNHDA, CDR2 SQIVND (reference sequence). Here the CDR3 DNA reads TGTGCCAGTAGTTCTGGACTAGCGGGGGGGAGCACAGATACGCAGTATTTT. This translates into CASSSGLAGGSTDTQYF.

The table lists this clone with a count of one. The J gene is TRBJ1-1, the V gene TRBV27, with TRBD1 matching 8 bases. With V trimmed by 7 bases and J by 2 bases, 6 bases remained unmatched. This CDR3 has 14 residues. Germline CDR1 and CDR2: MNHEY and SMNVEV (reference sequence). CDR3 sequence: CASTTGGSNTEAFF. The DNA of the CDR3 is TGTGCCAGCACTACAGGGGGTAGTAACACTGAAGCTTTCTTT.

Only a few counts were recorded for this clone. The chain couples TRBV15 to TRBJ2-7; TRBD1 agrees at 7 bases. The germline V gene has CDR1 LNHNV and CDR2 YYDKDF (reference sequence). Germline trimming cut 4 bases from V and 5 bases from J; bases unmatched to any gene: 8. CDR3 length: 14 residues. CDR3 sequence reads: CATSTRDRWDEQYF. The CDR3, as DNA: TGTGCCACCAGCACACGGGACAGATGGGACGAGCAGTACTTC.

The chain combines TRBV29-1 with TRBJ2-3, with 11 bases fitting TRBD2. Germline V CDR1 and CDR2: SQVTM, ANQGSEA. After removal of 3 bases from V and 0 bases from J, the junction contained 2 bases not matched to a gene. The length of the CDR3 is 15 residues. In nucleotides, the CDR3 is TGCAGCGTTGAGACTAGCGGGGCGAGCACAGATACGCAGTATTTT. This sequence encodes CSVETSGASTDTQYF.

This clone was observed many times. Other DNA sequences in the same sample also yield this CDR3. The chain carries TRBV4-2 and TRBJ1-1; perhaps TRBD1 as D (6 bases). This CDR3 spans 16 amino acids. Germline CDR1 is LGHNA and CDR2 is YNFKEQ. Deletions cut 4 bases from V and 4 bases from J, with 19 bases between. CDR3 nucleotide sequence: TGTGCCAGCAGCCCTCTAGGGGGACAAGCAGTCACTGAAGCTTTCTTT. Residues: CASSPLGGQAVTEAFF.

The chain carries TRBV29-1 and TRBJ2-3, with unresolved D. CDR1 is SQVTM, CDR2 ANQGSEA, per germline. The CDR3 totals 11 residues. Trimming cost V 6 bases and J 6 bases, with 10 bases left between them. The CDR3 spells CSVNPTDTQYF. For the CDR3, the DNA is TGCAGCGTAAACCCCACGGATACGCAGTATTTT.